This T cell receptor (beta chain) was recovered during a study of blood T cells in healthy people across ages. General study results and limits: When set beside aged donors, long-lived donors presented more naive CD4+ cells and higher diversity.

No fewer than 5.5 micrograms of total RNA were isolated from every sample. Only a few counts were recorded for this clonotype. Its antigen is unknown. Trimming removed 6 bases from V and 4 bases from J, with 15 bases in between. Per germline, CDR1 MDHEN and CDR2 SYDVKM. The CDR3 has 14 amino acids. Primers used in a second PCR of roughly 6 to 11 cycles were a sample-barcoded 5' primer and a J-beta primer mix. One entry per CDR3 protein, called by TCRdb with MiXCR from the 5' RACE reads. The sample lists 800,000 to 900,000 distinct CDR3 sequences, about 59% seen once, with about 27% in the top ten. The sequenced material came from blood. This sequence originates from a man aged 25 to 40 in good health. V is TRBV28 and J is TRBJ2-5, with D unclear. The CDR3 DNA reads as TGTGCCAGCAGCTCTGCCTGGGGTGCAGAGACCCAGTACTTC. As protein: CASSSAWGAETQYF.